The 32 T cell receptor beta chains reported below all come from one sample, sequenced in a study of T cell repertoires in cytomegalovirus infection. TCRdb ran MiXCR on the reads and lists one entry per CDR3 protein. Found here are about 300,000 distinct CDR3 sequences, around 10% of them singletons; the top ten hold around 2.5%. Sequencing input: PBMCs. These receptors were taken from a human donor in good health (CMV status not recorded). Some clones in this sample may be carry-over from other donors' samples.

In this sample, this clonotype turned up a few times. The chain combines TRBV28 with TRBJ1-1, with D unclear. The CDR3 is 14 amino acids. CDR1 and CDR2 (germline): MDHEN, SYDVKM. The germline V and J ends were trimmed by 3 bases and 0 bases, with 8 bases remaining between them. The CDR3 region is CASSFPGMNTEAFF. In DNA form, the CDR3 reads TGTGCCAGCAGTTTTCCAGGAATGAACACTGAAGCTTTCTTT. Using reference TRBV28 and TRBJ1-1 for the parts outside the CDR3, the full variable domain is DVKVTQSSRYLVKRTGEKVFLECVQDMDHENMFWYRQDPGLGLRLIYFSYDVKMKEKGDIPEGYSVSREKKERFSLILESASTNQTSMYLCASSFPGMNTEAFFGQGTRLTVV.

This clonotype was detected ten times or more. This chain joins TRBV28 and TRBJ1-1, with a possible D match to TRBD1 (5 bases). The V end was cut by 7 bases, the J end by 3 bases, with 15 bases between. This CDR3 has 14 residues. CDR1 MDHEN and CDR2 SYDVKM come from the germline V gene. CDR3 coding DNA: TGTGCCAGCAATATCCGGGACCCCGACACTGAAGCTTTCTTT. Translated, it gives CASNIRDPDTEAFF.

This clonotype has at least ten counts. This chain links TRBV6-2 or TRBV6-3 with TRBJ2-1, with no clear D. Trimming took off 2 bases at V and 0 bases at J, with 14 bases between the two ends. In germline, CDR1 is MNHEY, CDR2 SVGEGT. This CDR3 has 17 residues. The CDR3 DNA reads as TGTGCCAGCAGTTACGTAGCTCCGACGAGCTCCTACAATGAGCAGTTCTTC. It codes for CASSYVAPTSSYNEQFF.

In regard to this clonotype: A much more abundant neighbour one base away suggests this may be a read error. The chain uses TRBV27 and TRBJ2-1; D call uncertain. Trimming cost V 3 bases and J 4 bases, with 13 bases left between them. This CDR3 spans 15 amino acids. The V gene's germline CDR1 is MNHEY and CDR2 SMNVEV (reference sequence). CDR3 region: CASSFYVIPYNEQFF. DNA of the CDR3: TGTGCCAGCAGTTTCTATGTGATTCCTTACAATGAGCAGTTCTTC.

This chain connects TRBV2 to TRBJ1-5; tentatively, D is TRBD1 (6 bases). The CDR3 has 15 amino acids. Germline CDR1 reads SNHLY; CDR2 reads FYNNEI. V shed 5 bases and J shed 7 bases, with 18 bases lying between them. DNA for the CDR3: TGTGCCAGCAGTCCCGACAGGCTCGAGGGCCAGCCCCAGCATTTT. It encodes CASSPDRLEGQPQHF.

This clonotype was counted at least ten times. The V and J genes are TRBV29-1 and TRBJ1-2; the match to TRBD1 covers 9 bases. The length of the CDR3 is 13 residues. Germline V gene sequence: CDR1 SQVTM, CDR2 ANQGSEA. The junction had 4 bases not matched to a gene; V was cut back by 4 bases and J by 4 bases. The CDR3, as DNA: TGCAGCGTTGGGACAGGGGAGGCCTATGGCTACACCTTC. This gives the protein CSVGTGEAYGYTF.

This clonotype was seen many times. The chain links TRBV6-4 to TRBJ1-6; D is ambiguous. This CDR3 contains 12 residues. The V gene lost 0 bases and the J gene lost 10 bases, with 4 bases spanning the gap. Per germline, CDR1 MRHNA and CDR2 SNTAGT. The CDR3 bases are TGTGCCAGCAGTGACTCAGGGTCACCCCTCCACTTT. It translates to CASSDSGSPLHF.

This clonotype was detected ten times or more. This rearrangement joins TRBV20-1 to TRBJ2-7; TRBD2 agrees at 7 bases. There are 13 residues in the CDR3. CDR1 and CDR2 from the germline V gene are DFQATT and SNEGSKA (reference sequence). V shed 5 bases and J 0 bases; nucleotides not matched to a gene: 4. CDR3 nucleotides: TGCAGTGCTGACGGGACTAACTCCTACGAGCAGTACGTC. It specifies CSADGTNSYEQYV.

There are a few counts of this clonotype. The V call is TRBV11-1, the J call TRBJ1-2; D gene uncertain. The CDR3 runs to 15 residues. Trimming removed 5 bases from V and 0 bases from J, with 13 bases in between. CDR1 and CDR2 (germline): SGHAT, FQDESV (reference sequence). The CDR3 nucleotides read TGTGCCAGCAGCCGAACCGACTCGCCTAACTATGGCTACACCTTC. It yields the protein CASSRTDSPNYGYTF.

This clonotype came up many times. The rearrangement uses TRBV6-6 and TRBJ1-5, with a possible D match to TRBD1 (5 bases). V was trimmed by 4 bases and J by 7 bases, leaving 11 bases between them. The CDR3 contains 13 residues. Looked up from germline, CDR1 is MNHNY and CDR2 is SVGAGI (reference sequence). CDR3 nucleotides: TGTGCCAGCAGTTTGGGGCCACCCCAGCCCCAGCATTTT. As protein: CASSLGPPQPQHF.

As to this clonotype: A much bigger clone sits one base away, suggesting this may be a read error. The chain joins TRBV19 to TRBJ2-4; TRBD2 might be the D (6 bases). The germline V gene has CDR1 LNHDA and CDR2 SQIVND (reference sequence). V dropped 4 bases and J dropped 1 base, with 14 bases sitting between them. The CDR3 totals 16 residues. CDR3 in amino acids: CASSTAEGRAKNIQYF. Written as DNA, the CDR3 is TGTGCCAGTAGTACGGCGGAGGGGCGGGCCAAAAACATTCAGTACTTC.

This clonotype was observed at least ten times. This chain joins TRBV6-2 or TRBV6-3 and TRBJ1-1, with 7 bases aligning to TRBD1. The CDR3 length is 13 residues. The junction had 12 bases not matched to a gene; V was cut back by 6 bases and J by 11 bases. CDR1 is MNHEY, CDR2 SVGEGT, per germline. This CDR3 reads CASRHSRGTFAFF. The CDR3, as DNA: TGTGCCAGCAGACACTCCAGGGGGACCTTCGCTTTCTTT.

The table lists this clonotype with a few counts. The rearrangement links TRBV20-1 to TRBJ2-5; 10 bases line up with TRBD1. The germline gives CDR1 DFQATT, CDR2 SNEGSKA (reference sequence). The CDR3 has 15 residues. Losses at the gene ends were 6 bases for V and 0 bases for J; bases not matched to a gene: 7. The CDR3 loop is CSADRGLTYQETQYF. The CDR3 DNA reads TGCAGTGCCGACAGGGGGCTCACGTACCAAGAGACCCAGTACTTC.

The V call is TRBV2, the J call TRBJ2-7, with 11 bases identical to TRBD2. V lost 6 bases and J lost 0; bases outside the gene matches: 4. The germline CDR1 and CDR2 sequences are SNHLY and FYNNEI. CDR3 length: 15 residues. The CDR3 DNA sequence: TGTGCCAGCAGCCTGGGACTAGCGGCCTCCTACGAGCAGTACTTC. Its translation: CASSLGLAASYEQYF.

This clonotype came up many times. The J gene is TRBJ2-5, the V gene TRBV11-2; the D gene is possibly TRBD2 (6 bases). This CDR3 has 14 residues. V dropped 5 bases and J dropped 5 bases, with 15 bases sitting between them. The V gene's germline CDR1 is SGHAT and CDR2 FQNNGV. CDR3 nucleotide sequence: TGTGCCAGCAGCGAGCCCGGGGGAAGCGAGACCCAGTACTTC. It yields the protein CASSEPGGSETQYF.

This clonotype appeared a few times. The CDR3 region has the DNA TGTGCCAGCGGACAGTACGAGCAGTACGTC. Amino acid sequence: CASGQYEQYV. This chain connects TRBV6-2 or TRBV6-3 to TRBJ2-7, with a tentative D call TRBD1 (6 bases). The CDR3 has 10 amino acids. With 8 bases removed from V and 4 bases from J, the gap between germline ends came to 6 bases. Germline CDR1 is MNHEY and CDR2 is SVGEGT.

This clonotype was recorded many times. This rearrangement joins TRBV12-3 or TRBV12-4 to TRBJ1-3; no firm D call. The CDR3 sequence is 13 residues long. V was trimmed by 10 bases and J by 0 bases, leaving 10 bases between them. CDR3 region: CAKQQSSGNTIYF. The CDR3 DNA reads TGTGCCAAGCAACAGAGCTCTGGAAACACCATATATTTT.

The sample holds a few counts of this clonotype. The V gene is TRBV20-1, the J gene TRBJ2-2; either TRBD1 or TRBD2 may fit D (5 bases each). Germline V gene sequence: CDR1 DFQATT, CDR2 SNEGSKA (reference sequence). This CDR3 has 14 residues. V lost 6 bases and J 2 bases, leaving 13 bases between the germline ends. CDR3 sequence reads: CSAIGDRNTGELFF. The CDR3 DNA is TGCAGTGCGATAGGGGACCGAAACACCGGGGAGCTGTTTTTT.

The chain employs TRBV28 and TRBJ2-2; D could derive from TRBD1 or TRBD2 (5 bases each). The CDR3 runs 14 residues. Trimming removed 6 bases at V and 4 bases at J, with 12 bases between. Germline V gives CDR1 MDHEN, CDR2 SYDVKM. The CDR3 sequence: CASSRDAGTGELFF. The CDR3 DNA reads as TGTGCCAGCAGCCGGGACGCAGGCACCGGGGAGCTGTTTTTT. Using reference TRBV28 and TRBJ2-2 for the parts outside the CDR3, the full variable domain is DVKVTQSSRYLVKRTGEKVFLECVQDMDHENMFWYRQDPGLGLRLIYFSYDVKMKEKGDIPEGYSVSREKKERFSLILESASTNQTSMYLCASSRDAGTGELFFGEGSRLTVL.

This clonotype was seen many times. The rearrangement joins TRBV29-1 to TRBJ1-2; maybe TRBD1 (5 bases). V lost 3 bases, J lost 8 bases, and 28 bases lay in between. The CDR3 is made up of 17 amino acids. CDR1 is SQVTM and CDR2 is ANQGSEA in the germline V gene. In nucleotides, the CDR3 is TGCAGCGTTGAGGCCCTCGCCGCGAACAGGACCTCATGGGGCTACACCTTC. Its translation: CSVEALAANRTSWGYTF.

This clonotype was detected ten times or more. The genes are TRBV7-2 and TRBJ1-1; D call uncertain. CDR1 and CDR2 from the germline V gene are SGHTA and FQGNSA. The V end was cut by 5 bases, the J end by 1 base, with 11 bases between. This CDR3 has 14 residues. The CDR3 DNA reads TGTGCCAGCAGCCCCCAACCTCAGAACACTGAAGCTTTCTTT. As protein: CASSPQPQNTEAFF.

This clonotype was recorded at least ten times. The genes are TRBV7-9 and TRBJ2-7; TRBD1 matches at 7 bases. V lost 4 bases and J lost 4; bases outside the gene matches: 10. The CDR3 is 15 amino acids. CDR1 and CDR2 from the germline V gene are SEHNR and FQNEAQ (reference sequence). CDR3 sequence: CASSSRIGGEYEQYF. The CDR3 bases are TGTGCCAGCAGCTCCCGGATAGGGGGCGAGTACGAGCAGTACTTC.

At least ten counts were recorded for this clonotype. The chain has TRBV6-5 and TRBJ1-5, with D possibly matching TRBD1 (5 bases). V was clipped by 3 bases and J by 5 bases, with 8 bases between them. CDR1 is MNHEY and CDR2 is SVGAGI in the germline V gene. The CDR3 has 13 residues. The chain's CDR3 is CASSYQGYQPQHF. The CDR3 DNA sequence: TGTGCCAGCAGTTATCAGGGATATCAGCCCCAGCATTTT.

This clonotype was detected a few times. This sequence joins TRBV29-1 and TRBJ2-1; 10 bases fit TRBD2. V shed 7 bases, J shed 8 bases, and the junction held 11 bases outside the gene matches. The CDR3 totals 14 residues. CDR1 and CDR2 (germline): SQVTM, ANQGSEA. CDR3 region: CSAAPGLASDEQFF. CDR3 in DNA: TGCAGCGCTGCCCCGGGACTAGCGTCGGATGAGCAGTTCTTC.

The V call is TRBV5-1, the J call TRBJ2-3; 7 nucleotides agree with TRBD2. Germline assignment: CDR1 SGHRS and CDR2 YFSETQ. With 5 bases clipped from V and 3 bases from J, the junction kept 15 bases outside the gene matches. The CDR3 contains 17 residues. As DNA, the CDR3 is TGCGCCAGCAGTGGACCGAGCGGGGCGCCCGGGACAGATACGCAGTATTTT. Its translation is CASSGPSGAPGTDTQYF.

This clonotype has ten or more counts. The chain employs TRBV7-2 and TRBJ2-3; 8 nucleotides align to TRBD2. The CDR3 sequence is 15 residues long. Looked up from germline, CDR1 is SGHTA and CDR2 is FQGNSA. V gave up 4 bases and J gave up 8 bases; unmatched junction bases: 11. CDR3 in amino acids: CASSSPGLVLGTQYF. As DNA, the CDR3 is TGTGCCAGCAGCTCGCCGGGACTAGTGTTGGGTACGCAGTATTTT. The complete variable domain, with remaining parts taken from reference TRBV7-2 and TRBJ2-3, reads GAGVSQSPSNKVTEKGKDVELRCDPISGHTALYWYRQSLGQGLEFLIYFQGNSAPDKSGLPSDRFSAERTGGSVSTLTIQRTQQEDSAVYLCASSSPGLVLGTQYFGPGTRLTVL.

This clonotype was seen many times. The V and J genes are TRBV19 and TRBJ2-1, with TRBD1 identical over 7 bases. Per germline, CDR1 LNHDA and CDR2 SQIVND (reference sequence). J was trimmed by 0 bases and V by 9 bases; bases with no gene match: 8. The CDR3 totals 15 residues. The CDR3 bases are TGTGCCAGCCAGGGGGTTTTTGACTCCTACAATGAGCAGTTCTTC. It translates to CASQGVFDSYNEQFF.

This clonotype was detected ten times or more. The chain employs TRBV7-2 and TRBJ2-1; 7 nucleotides match TRBD1. CDR3 length: 14 residues. V shed 6 bases and J 7 bases; nucleotides not matched to a gene: 9. From germline, CDR1 is SGHTA and CDR2 FQGNSA. The CDR3 DNA reads TGTGCCAGCAGAGGACAGGACCTAGGGAATGAGCAGTTCTTC. Its translation is CASRGQDLGNEQFF.

V is TRBV25-1 and J is TRBJ2-7; TRBD2 is a possible D gene (6 bases). The CDR3 sequence is 16 residues long. Germline V CDR1 and CDR2: MGHDK, SYGVNS. V lost 1 base and J 0 bases, leaving 13 bases between the germline ends. This CDR3 is CASSEFWGGASYEQYF. CDR3 in DNA: TGTGCCAGCAGTGAATTTTGGGGCGGGGCCTCCTACGAGCAGTACTTC.

This clonotype was counted at least ten times. J is TRBJ2-1 and V is TRBV7-8; the match to TRBD2 covers 11 bases. This CDR3 is built from 16 residues. J was trimmed by 7 bases and V by 1 base; bases with no gene match: 6. Germline loops: CDR1 SGHVS, CDR2 FQNEAQ. The CDR3 DNA follows: TGTGCCAGCAGCTTAGTAGGTAGCGGGGGGGCGAATGAGCAGTTCTTC. Translated: CASSLVGSGGANEQFF. Drawing the rest from reference TRBV7-8 and TRBJ2-1, the complete variable domain is GAGVSQSPRYKVAKRGQDVALRCDPISGHVSLFWYQQALGQGPEFLTYFQNEAQLDKSGLPSDRFFAERPEGSVSTLKIQRTQQEDSAVYLCASSLVGSGGANEQFFGPGTRLTVL.

In its sample, this clonotype was seen many times. The chain combines TRBV20-1 with TRBJ1-3; D is ambiguous. Trimming left V 1 base short and J 0 bases short, with 10 bases between. Germline V gene sequence: CDR1 DFQATT, CDR2 SNEGSKA (reference sequence). This CDR3 spans 15 amino acids. CDR3 in DNA: TGCAGTGCTAGAGCACAGATGTTCTCTGGAAACACCATATATTTT. Translated, it gives CSARAQMFSGNTIYF.

This clonotype was detected many times. The chain is built from TRBV12-3 or TRBV12-4 and TRBJ1-2; D not certain. CDR3 length: 13 amino acids. Trimming cost V 5 bases and J 5 bases, with 12 bases left between them. The CDR3 sequence is CASSPDRTYGYTF. The DNA of the CDR3 is TGTGCCAGCAGTCCAGACCGTACTTATGGCTACACCTTC.